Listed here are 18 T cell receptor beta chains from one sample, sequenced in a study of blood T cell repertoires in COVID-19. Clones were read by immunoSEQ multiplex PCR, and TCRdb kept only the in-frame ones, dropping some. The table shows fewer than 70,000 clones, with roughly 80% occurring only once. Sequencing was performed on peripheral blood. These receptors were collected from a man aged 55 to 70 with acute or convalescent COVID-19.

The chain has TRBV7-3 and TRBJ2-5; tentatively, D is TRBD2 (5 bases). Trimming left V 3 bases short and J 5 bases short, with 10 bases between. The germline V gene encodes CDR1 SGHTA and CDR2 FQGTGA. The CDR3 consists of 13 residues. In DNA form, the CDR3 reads TGTGCCAGCAGCTTTAACCCGGGGGAGACCCAGTACTTC. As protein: CASSFNPGETQYF.

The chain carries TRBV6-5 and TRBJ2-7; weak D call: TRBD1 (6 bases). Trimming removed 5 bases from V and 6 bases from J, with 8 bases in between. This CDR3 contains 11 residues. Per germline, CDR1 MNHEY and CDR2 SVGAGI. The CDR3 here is CASSRGGEQYF. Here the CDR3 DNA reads TGTGCCAGCAGTAGAGGGGGCGAGCAGTACTTC.

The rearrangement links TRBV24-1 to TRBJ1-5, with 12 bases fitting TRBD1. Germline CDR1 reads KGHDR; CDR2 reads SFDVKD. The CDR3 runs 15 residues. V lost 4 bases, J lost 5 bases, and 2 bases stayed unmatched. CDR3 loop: CATSDGTGGDQPQHF. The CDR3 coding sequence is TGTGCCACCAGTGACGGGACAGGGGGCGATCAGCCCCAGCATTTT.

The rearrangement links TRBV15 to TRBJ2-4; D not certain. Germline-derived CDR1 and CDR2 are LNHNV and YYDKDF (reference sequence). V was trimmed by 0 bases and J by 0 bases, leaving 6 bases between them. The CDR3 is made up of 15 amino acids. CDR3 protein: CATSRDAVAKNIQYF. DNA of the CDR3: TGTGCCACCAGCAGAGATGCGGTAGCCAAAAACATTCAGTACTTC.

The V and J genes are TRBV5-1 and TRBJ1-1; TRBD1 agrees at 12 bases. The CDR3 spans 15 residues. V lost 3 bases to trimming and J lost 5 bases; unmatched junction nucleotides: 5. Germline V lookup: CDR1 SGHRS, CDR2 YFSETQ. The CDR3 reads CASSSGTGGLTEAFF. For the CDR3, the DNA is TGCGCCAGCAGCTCCGGGACAGGGGGCTTGACTGAAGCTTTCTTT.

CDR3 sequence (DNA): TGTGCCATCAGTGAGTCGCGGGGGGATGGCTACACCTTC. It is translated as CAISESRGDGYTF. The chain couples TRBV10-3 to TRBJ1-2, with a possible D match to TRBD1 (5 bases). The V end lost 0 bases, the J end lost 6 bases, and 8 bases lay between the germline ends. CDR3 size: 13 residues. Germline V gene data show CDR1 as ENHRY and CDR2 as SYGVKD.

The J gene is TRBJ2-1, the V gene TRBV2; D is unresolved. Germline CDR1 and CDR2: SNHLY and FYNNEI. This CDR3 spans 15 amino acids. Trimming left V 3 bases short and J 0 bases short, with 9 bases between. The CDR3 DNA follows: TGTGCCAGCAGTGATCAGTGGAGCTCCTACAATGAGCAGTTCTTC. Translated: CASSDQWSSYNEQFF.

CDR3 sequence reads: CASSYGRGYEQYF. The CDR3 DNA sequence: TGTGCCAGCAGCTATGGTAGGGGATACGAGCAGTACTTC. This sequence joins TRBV5-5 and TRBJ2-7; weak D call: TRBD1 (5 bases). The CDR3 has 13 amino acids. Trimming removed 3 bases at V and 4 bases at J, with 11 bases between. CDR1 is SGHKS, CDR2 YYEKEE, per germline (reference sequence).

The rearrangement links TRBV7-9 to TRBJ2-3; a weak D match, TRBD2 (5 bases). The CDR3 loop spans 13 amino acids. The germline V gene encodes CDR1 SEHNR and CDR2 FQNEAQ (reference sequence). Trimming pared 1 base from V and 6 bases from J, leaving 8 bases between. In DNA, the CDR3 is TGTGCCAGCAGCTTAGTGAGGGCGGATACGCAGTATTTT. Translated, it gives CASSLVRADTQYF. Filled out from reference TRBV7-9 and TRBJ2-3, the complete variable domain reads DTGVSQNPRHKITKRGQNVTFRCDPISEHNRLYWYRQTLGQGPEFLTYFQNEAQLEKSRLLSDRFSAERPKGSFSTLEIQRTEQGDSAMYLCASSLVRADTQYFGPGTRLTVL.

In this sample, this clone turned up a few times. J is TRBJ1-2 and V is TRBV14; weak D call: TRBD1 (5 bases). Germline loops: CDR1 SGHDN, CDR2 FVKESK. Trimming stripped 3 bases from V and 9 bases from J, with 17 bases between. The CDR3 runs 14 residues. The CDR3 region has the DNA TGTGCCAGCAGCCACTCCACAGGATTTTCACGCTACACCTTC. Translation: CASSHSTGFSRYTF.

CDR3 in DNA: TGTGCCAGTAGGCTAGGACGGGGTGAAGAGACCCAGTACTTC. Residues: CASRLGRGEETQYF. This chain uses TRBV19 with TRBJ2-5; a weak D match, TRBD2 (5 bases). This CDR3 spans 14 amino acids. From germline, CDR1 is LNHDA and CDR2 SQIVND (reference sequence). Deletions cut 6 bases from V and 3 bases from J, with 14 bases between.

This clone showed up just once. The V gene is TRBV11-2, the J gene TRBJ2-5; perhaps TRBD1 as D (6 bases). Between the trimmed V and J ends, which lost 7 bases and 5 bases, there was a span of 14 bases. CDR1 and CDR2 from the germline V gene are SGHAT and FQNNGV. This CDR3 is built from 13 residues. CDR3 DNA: TGTGCCAGCACCCCGGACAGATACGAGACCCAGTACTTC. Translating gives CASTPDRYETQYF.

This CDR3 is CASSAGLLSNQPQHF. CDR3 bases: TGTGCCAGCTCGGCAGGACTCCTTAGCAATCAGCCCCAGCATTTT. The chain has TRBV18 and TRBJ1-5; D is unclear. V lost 6 bases and J lost 0, with 12 bases in between. This CDR3 is built from 15 residues. Germline V gene lookup returns CDR1 KGHSH and CDR2 LQKENI.

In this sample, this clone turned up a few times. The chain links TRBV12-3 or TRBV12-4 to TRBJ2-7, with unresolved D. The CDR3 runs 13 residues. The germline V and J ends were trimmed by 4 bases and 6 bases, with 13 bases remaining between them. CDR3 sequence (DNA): TGTGCCAGCAGTTCCCACATGGCCCTCGAGCAGTACTTC. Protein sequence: CASSSHMALEQYF.

CDR3 in amino acids: CAISPRGGESTDTQYF. The CDR3 DNA follows: TGTGCCATCAGCCCCCGGGGGGGGGAAAGCACAGATACGCAGTATTTT. The chain couples TRBV10-3 to TRBJ2-3; 8 bases agree with TRBD2. Germline values: CDR1 ENHRY, CDR2 SYGVKD. V lost 6 bases to trimming and J lost 0 bases; unmatched junction nucleotides: 8. The CDR3 spans 16 residues.

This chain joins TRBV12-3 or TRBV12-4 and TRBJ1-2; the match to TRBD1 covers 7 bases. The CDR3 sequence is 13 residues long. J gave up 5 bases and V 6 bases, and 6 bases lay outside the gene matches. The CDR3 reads CASRGDSLYGYTF. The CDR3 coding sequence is TGTGCCAGCAGAGGGGACAGCTTGTATGGCTACACCTTC.

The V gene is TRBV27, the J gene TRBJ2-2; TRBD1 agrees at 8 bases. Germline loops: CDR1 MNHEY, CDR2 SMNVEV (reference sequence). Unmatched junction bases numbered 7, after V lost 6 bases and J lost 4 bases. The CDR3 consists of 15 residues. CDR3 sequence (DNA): TGTGCCAGCAGGCAGGACAGGGTGGGCACCGGGGAGCTGTTTTTT. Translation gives CASRQDRVGTGELFF.

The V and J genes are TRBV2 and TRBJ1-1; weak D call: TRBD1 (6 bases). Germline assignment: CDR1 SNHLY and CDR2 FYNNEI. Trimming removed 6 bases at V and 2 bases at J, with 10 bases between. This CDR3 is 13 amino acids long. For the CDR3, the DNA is TGTGCCAGCAGGCGGACAGAAAACACTGAAGCTTTCTTT. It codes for CASRRTENTEAFF.